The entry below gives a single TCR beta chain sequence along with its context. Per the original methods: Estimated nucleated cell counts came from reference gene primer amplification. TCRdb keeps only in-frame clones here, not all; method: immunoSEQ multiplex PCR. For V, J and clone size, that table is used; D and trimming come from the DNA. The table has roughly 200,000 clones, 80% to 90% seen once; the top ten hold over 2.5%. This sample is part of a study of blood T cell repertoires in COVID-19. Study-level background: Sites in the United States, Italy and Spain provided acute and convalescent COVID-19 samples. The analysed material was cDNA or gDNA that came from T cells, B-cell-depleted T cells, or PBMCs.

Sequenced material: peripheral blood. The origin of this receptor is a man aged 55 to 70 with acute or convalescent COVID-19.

CDR3 DNA: TGCGCCAGCAGCTTGGGACTGTTCATGAACACTGAAGCTTTCTTT. This encodes CASSLGLFMNTEAFF. V and J are TRBV5-1 and TRBJ1-1; D not certain. V dropped 0 bases and J dropped 0 bases, with 9 bases sitting between them. The CDR3 runs 15 residues. In germline, CDR1 is SGHRS, CDR2 YFSETQ.